The rows below give T cell receptor beta chains drawn from one sample of a study of glioma-infiltrating T cells. TCRdb ran MiXCR on the multiplex PCR reads and lists one entry per CDR3 protein. Of roughly 350,000 distinct CDR3 sequences listed, less than 50% are singletons. Sequencing used glioma tissue, nonneoplastic brain tissue, or PBMCs (not recorded which). The receptor set was obtained from a human donor with low-grade glioma or glioblastoma, undergoing nonglioma brain surgery, or in good health (not recorded which). Each CDR3 is given with its conserved first and last residue. A D gene is named only where the DNA matches it firmly. Size values are once, few and many counts, or a class for expanded clones, and some rows have none.

abundance | j_gene | d_gene | v_gene | CDR3nt | CDR3aa
few | TRBJ2-5 | . | TRBV4-1 | TGCGCCAGCAGCCAAGAGCCCCAAGAGACCCAGTACTTC | CASSQEPQETQYF
many | TRBJ2-7 | TRBD1 | TRBV15 | TGTGCCACCAGCAGAGATCCCTGGGGACAGGGTAGCGAGCAGTACTTC | CATSRDPWGQGSEQYF
. | TRBJ1-1 | . | TRBV7-2 | TGTGCCAGCAGCTTAGAGGCGAACACTGAAGCTTTCTTT | CASSLEANTEAFF
many | TRBJ2-3 | . | TRBV20-1 | TGCAGTGCTAGATTCTCCGGTCCGGATACGCAGTATTTT | CSARFSGPDTQYF
. | TRBJ2-3 | TRBD2 | TRBV3-1 | TGTGCCAGCAGCCCCGAGAGGGCTAGCGGGAGGTCAGATACGCAGTATTTT | CASSPERASGRSDTQYF
few | TRBJ2-2 | . | TRBV4-3 | TGCGCCAGCAGCCATGAGAACACCGGGGAGCTGTTTTTT | CASSHENTGELFF
many | TRBJ1-1 | . | TRBV28 | TGTGCCAGTAACCCGGCCCTGAACACTGAAGCTTTCTTT | CASNPALNTEAFF
few | TRBJ1-1 | TRBD1 | TRBV2 | TGTGCCAGCAGTGACCGACAGGGGCTCATGAACACTGAAGCTTTCTTT | CASSDRQGLMNTEAFF
. | TRBJ2-1 | . | TRBV4-1 | TGCGCCAGCAGCCAAGATTTCACCTACAATGAGCAGTTCTTC | CASSQDFTYNEQFF
once | TRBJ1-1 | TRBD1 | TRBV18 | TGTGCCAGCTCACCCCTCGGGACAGGGGCTGCTGAAGCTTTCTTT | CASSPLGTGAAEAFF
. | TRBJ2-3 | TRBD2 | TRBV12-3/TRBV12-4 | TGTGCCAGCAGCTCGGGACTAGCGGGAGATACGCAGTATTTT | CASSSGLAGDTQYF
. | TRBJ2-7 | . | TRBV28 | TGTGCCAGCAGTAGGGACTTCTACGAGCAGTACTTC | CASSRDFYEQYF
few | TRBJ2-1 | . | TRBV5-1 | TGCGCCAGCAGCTTGATGCGGGGCTCTTCCTACAATGAGCAGTTCTTC | CASSLMRGSSYNEQFF
many | TRBJ2-7 | . | TRBV27 | TGTGCCAGCAGTTGGGCAGGTGCCTCCTACGAGCAGTACTTC | CASSWAGASYEQYF
. | TRBJ1-2 | . | TRBV24-1 | TGTGCCACCAGTGACCGACGATATGGCTACACATTC | CATSDRRYGYTF
few | TRBJ1-2 | . | TRBV6-6 | TGTGCCAGCAGCTCAAGCCCTACTGGTGACTATGGCTACACCTTC | CASSSSPTGDYGYTF
. | TRBJ2-3 | . | TRBV24-1 | TGTGCCACCAGTGACTACCCCAAACGAATAGATACGCAGTATTTT | CATSDYPKRIDTQYF
few | TRBJ2-7 | . | TRBV7-2 | TGTGCCAGCAGCTTATCAGGGTCCTTCTACGAGCAGTACTTC | CASSLSGSFYEQYF
few | TRBJ1-4 | . | TRBV12-3/TRBV12-4 | TGTGCCAGCAGCCCCGGGGGGGGTGAAAAACTGTTTTTT | CASSPGGGEKLFF
many | TRBJ2-3 | . | TRBV20-1 | TGCAGTGCTAGACGTACCCCGGGCGCAGATACGCAGTATTTT | CSARRTPGADTQYF
. | TRBJ2-3 | . | TRBV29-1 | TGCAGCGTCCCACAGCCAGGACTGAGAACTAGCACAGATACGCAGTATTTT | CSVPQPGLRTSTDTQYF
few | TRBJ2-3 | TRBD2 | TRBV20-1 | TGCAGTGCTAACGGGAGGATGCCCACAGATACGCAGTATTTT | CSANGRMPTDTQYF
many | TRBJ2-7 | . | TRBV6-5 | TGTGCCAGCAGTTACTCACCGGGGAGCGGGCCTAGCTCCTACGAGCAGTACTTC | CASSYSPGSGPSSYEQYF
. | TRBJ2-7 | TRBD1 | TRBV20-1 | TGCAGTGCTAGGCCGACACGAGCTATGACAGGGGTCGAGCAGTACTTC | CSARPTRAMTGVEQYF
many | TRBJ2-7 | TRBD2 | TRBV6-2/TRBV6-3 | TGTGCCAGCAGTTACGGCCTAGCGGGAGCCTACGAGCAGTACTTC | CASSYGLAGAYEQYF
. | TRBJ1-5 | . | TRBV28 | TGTGCCAGCAGAGTCCTAGTCGAGAGCAATCAGCCCCAGCATTTT | CASRVLVESNQPQHF
. | TRBJ2-3 | . | TRBV6-2/TRBV6-3 | TGTGCCAGCAGACCTCGTGGTGGGGGAGCCCCGGGCACAGATACGCAGTATTTT | CASRPRGGGAPGTDTQYF
many | TRBJ2-2 | . | TRBV6-1 | TGTGCCAGCAGTAATGGACGGAAGACGAACACCGGGGAGCTGTTTTTT | CASSNGRKTNTGELFF
. | TRBJ1-1 | . | TRBV7-9 | TGTGCCAGCAGCCGTGACTATCCGGGGAACACTGAAGCTTTCTTT | CASSRDYPGNTEAFF
. | TRBJ1-1 | TRBD1 | TRBV4-1 | TGCGCCAGCAGCCATGGCCCTCCGGTGGGACAGGGGCCGGGCACTGAAGCTTTCTTT | CASSHGPPVGQGPGTEAFF
once | TRBJ1-5 | . | TRBV6-1 | TGTGCCAGCAGCCGCCTGGAGGGGCAGCCCCAGCATTTT | CASSRLEGQPQHF
. | TRBJ2-1 | . | TRBV19 | TGTGCCAGTAGTATTCTCAATGAGCAGTTCTTC | CASSILNEQFF
many | TRBJ1-5 | TRBD1 | TRBV28 | TGTGCCAGCAGTTACGCCTGGACAGGCCCTTTTCCGCCCCAGCATTTT | CASSYAWTGPFPPQHF
few | TRBJ2-7 | TRBD2 | TRBV20-1 | TGCAGTGCCGAACAGGGGACTAGCGGGAGGGTTGAGCAGTACTTC | CSAEQGTSGRVEQYF